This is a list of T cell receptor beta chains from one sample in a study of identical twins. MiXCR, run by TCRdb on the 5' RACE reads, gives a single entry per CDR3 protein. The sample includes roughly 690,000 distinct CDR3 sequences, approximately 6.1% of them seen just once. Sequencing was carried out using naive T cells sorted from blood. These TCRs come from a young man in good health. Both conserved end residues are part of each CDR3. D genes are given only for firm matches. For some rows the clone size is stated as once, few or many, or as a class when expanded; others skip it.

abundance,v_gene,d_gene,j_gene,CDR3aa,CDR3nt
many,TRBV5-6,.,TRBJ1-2,CASSLNGGTVYGYTF,TGTGCCAGCAGCTTGAACGGGGGGACGGTCTATGGCTACACCTTC
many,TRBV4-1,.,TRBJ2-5,CASSQVPGQETQYF,TGCGCCAGCAGCCAAGTGCCAGGCCAAGAGACCCAGTACTTC
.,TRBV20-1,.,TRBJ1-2,CSAETWDSHYGYTF,TGCAGTGCCGAAACATGGGATTCCCACTATGGCTACACCTTC
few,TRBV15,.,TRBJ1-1,CATSRGTGLTEAFF,TGTGCCACCAGCAGAGGGACGGGGCTCACTGAAGCTTTCTTT
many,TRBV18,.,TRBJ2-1,CASSPAGEQFF,TGTGCCAGCAGCCCAGCCGGGGAGCAGTTCTTC
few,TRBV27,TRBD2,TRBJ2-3,CASSLRSGTRTDTQYF,TGTGCCAGCAGTCTCCGAAGCGGGACTAGGACAGATACGCAGTATTTT
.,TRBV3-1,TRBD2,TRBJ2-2,CASSQTPGGSNTGELFF,TGTGCCAGCAGCCAAACTCCCGGCGGGAGTAACACCGGGGAGCTGTTTTTT
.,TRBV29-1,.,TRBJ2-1,CSAEVGSYNEQFF,TGCAGCGCGGAGGTTGGCTCCTACAATGAGCAGTTCTTC
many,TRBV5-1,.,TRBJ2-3,CASSLFTDTQYF,TGCGCCAGCAGCTTATTCACAGATACGCAGTATTTT
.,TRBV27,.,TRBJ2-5,CASSFRGLQETQYF,TGTGCCAGCAGTTTTAGGGGTCTACAGGAGACCCAGTACTTC
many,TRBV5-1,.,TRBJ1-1,CASSLSGGPDTEAFF,TGCGCCAGCAGCTTGTCTGGGGGGCCGGACACTGAAGCTTTCTTT
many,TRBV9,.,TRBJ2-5,CASSYGLLTETQYF,TGTGCCAGCAGCTATGGATTGCTGACGGAGACCCAGTACTTC
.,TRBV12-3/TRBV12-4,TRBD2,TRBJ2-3,CASRPSASGRRTDTQYF,TGTGCCAGCAGACCCTCCGCTAGCGGGAGACGCACAGATACGCAGTATTTT
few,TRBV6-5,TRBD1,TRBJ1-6,CASSYSRRGQGSSPLHF,TGTGCCAGCAGTTACTCGCGCCGGGGACAGGGAAGTTCACCCCTCCACTTT
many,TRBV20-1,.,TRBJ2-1,CSARGGLEQFF,TGCAGTGCTAGAGGGGGACTGGAGCAGTTCTTC
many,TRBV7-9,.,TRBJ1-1,CASSPTAGNTEAFF,TGTGCCAGCAGCCCTACGGCGGGTAACACTGAAGCTTTCTTT
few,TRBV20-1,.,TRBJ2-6,CSARGATSGANVLTF,TGCAGTGCTAGAGGGGCAACTTCTGGGGCCAACGTCCTGACTTTC
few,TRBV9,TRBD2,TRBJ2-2,CASSFRTSGSRRELFF,TGTGCCAGCAGCTTCCGGACTAGCGGGAGTAGGAGGGAGCTGTTTTTT
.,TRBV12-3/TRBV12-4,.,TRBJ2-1,CASSLMFRSDEQFF,TGTGCCAGCAGTTTAATGTTTCGGAGCGATGAGCAGTTCTTC
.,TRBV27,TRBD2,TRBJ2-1,CASSSLAGGIREQFF,TGTGCCAGCAGTTCACTAGCGGGAGGGATTCGTGAGCAGTTCTTC
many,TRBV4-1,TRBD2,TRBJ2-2,CASSHGGRATGELFF,TGCGCCAGCAGCCACGGCGGGAGGGCTACCGGGGAGCTGTTTTTT
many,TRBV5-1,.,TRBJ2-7,CASSFESRTYEQYF,TGCGCCAGCAGCTTTGAGTCGCGTACCTACGAGCAGTACTTC
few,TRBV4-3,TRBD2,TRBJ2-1,CASSQGPTSGSQAHNEQFF,TGCGCCAGCAGCCAAGGGCCAACTAGCGGGAGTCAGGCCCACAATGAGCAGTTCTTC
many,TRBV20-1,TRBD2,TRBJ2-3,CSAPQHSGSAQRTQYF,TGCAGTGCTCCCCAACATAGCGGGAGTGCACAGAGGACGCAGTATTTT
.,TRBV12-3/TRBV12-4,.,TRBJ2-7,CASSLHFRTDRLSSEQYF,TGTGCCAGCAGTTTACACTTTAGGACCGACCGGCTCTCCTCCGAGCAGTACTTC
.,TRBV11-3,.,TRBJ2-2,CASSLRWERPNTGELFF,TGTGCCAGCAGCTTAAGATGGGAGCGGCCGAACACCGGGGAGCTGTTTTTT
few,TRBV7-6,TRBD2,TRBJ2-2,CATNAGLAGFGTGELFF,TGTGCCACTAACGCGGGACTAGCGGGTTTCGGCACCGGGGAGCTGTTTTTT
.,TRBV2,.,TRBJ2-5,CASKRIVGYQETQYF,TGTGCCAGCAAAAGGATTGTCGGGTACCAAGAGACCCAGTACTTC
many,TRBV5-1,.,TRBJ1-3,CASSFSGTTLSGNTIYF,TGCGCCAGCAGCTTCTCCGGGACAACTCTCTCTGGAAACACCATATATTTT
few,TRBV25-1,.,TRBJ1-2,CASSLSDYYGYTF,TGTGCCAGCAGTTTATCAGATTACTATGGCTACACCTTC
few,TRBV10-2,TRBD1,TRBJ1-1,CASRQDRVAEAFF,TGCGCCAGCCGCCAGGACAGGGTAGCGGAAGCTTTCTTT
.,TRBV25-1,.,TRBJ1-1,CASRTGLEAFF,TGTGCCAGCAGAACAGGGCTGGAAGCTTTCTTT
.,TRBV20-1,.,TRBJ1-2,CSAAKQGTAQGYTF,TGCAGTGCTGCAAAACAAGGGACCGCTCAAGGCTACACCTTC
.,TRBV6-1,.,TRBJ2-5,CASTPGPQETQYF,TGTGCCAGCACCCCCGGGCCACAAGAGACCCAGTACTTC
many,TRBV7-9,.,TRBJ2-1,CASSSPISVPHNEQFF,TGTGCCAGCAGCTCCCCTATTTCAGTCCCCCACAATGAGCAGTTCTTC
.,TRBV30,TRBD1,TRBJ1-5,CAWSPDRRRGPQHF,TGTGCCTGGAGTCCGGACAGGCGGCGTGGGCCCCAGCATTTT
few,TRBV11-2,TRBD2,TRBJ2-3,CASSLISGRAADTQYF,TGTGCCAGCAGCTTAATAAGCGGGAGAGCCGCAGATACGCAGTATTTT
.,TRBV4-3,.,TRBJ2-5,CASSQDSTGTQETQYF,TGCGCCAGCAGCCAAGACTCGACAGGCACCCAAGAGACCCAGTACTTC
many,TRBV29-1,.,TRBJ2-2,CSVVGGGAPGELFF,TGCAGCGTTGTCGGAGGGGGCGCCCCCGGGGAGCTGTTTTTT
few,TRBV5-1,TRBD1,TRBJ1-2,CASSLVDRDRDRYGYTF,TGCGCCAGCAGCTTGGTAGACCGGGACAGGGACCGCTATGGCTACACCTTC
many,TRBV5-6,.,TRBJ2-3,CASSLAARRNTDTQYF,TGTGCCAGCAGCTTGGCCGCGCGTCGCAACACAGATACGCAGTATTTT
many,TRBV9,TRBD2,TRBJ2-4,CASSGREFIQYF,TGTGCCAGCAGCGGGCGGGAGTTTATTCAGTACTTC
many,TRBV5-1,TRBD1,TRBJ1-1,CASSLRTGSNTEAFF,TGCGCCAGCAGCCTAAGGACAGGGAGTAACACTGAAGCTTTCTTT
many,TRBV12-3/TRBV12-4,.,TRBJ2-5,CASSSDTQETQYF,TGTGCCAGCAGTTCGGACACCCAAGAGACCCAGTACTTC
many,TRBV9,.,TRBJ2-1,CASSVGVRLYNEQFF,TGTGCCAGCAGCGTAGGAGTCAGATTATACAATGAGCAGTTCTTC
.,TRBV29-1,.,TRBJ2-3,CSVRGAPADTQYF,TGCAGCGTTCGGGGGGCGCCTGCAGATACGCAGTATTTT
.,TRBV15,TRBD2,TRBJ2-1,CATSRVGLAEASSYNEQFF,TGTGCCACCAGCAGAGTTGGGCTAGCGGAAGCGAGCTCCTACAATGAGCAGTTCTTC
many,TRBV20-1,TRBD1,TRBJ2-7,CSAPSGQYSTYEQYF,TGCAGTGCCCCCTCGGGACAGTACTCAACCTACGAGCAGTACTTC
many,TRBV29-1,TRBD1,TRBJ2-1,CSVSGTGRPNEQFF,TGCAGCGTTTCCGGGACAGGGAGGCCCAATGAGCAGTTCTTC
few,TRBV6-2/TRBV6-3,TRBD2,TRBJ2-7,CASSYARGREVSYEQYF,TGTGCCAGCAGTTACGCCCGGGGGCGGGAGGTATCCTACGAGCAGTACTTC
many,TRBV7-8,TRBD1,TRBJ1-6,CASSLVRQGTDSPLHF,TGTGCCAGCAGCTTAGTACGACAGGGGACGGATTCACCCCTCCACTTT
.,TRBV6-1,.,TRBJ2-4,CASSEKEGSGIQYF,TGTGCCAGCAGTGAAAAAGAGGGCTCGGGCATTCAGTACTTC